The clone carrying this T cell receptor (beta chain) was detected ten times or more. As yet, its antigen is unknown. Time point given: newly diagnosed GD, antithyroid drugs for less than 3 months. PBMCs were the source of the RNA used for TCR sequencing. EDTA tubes held 7 to 9 milliliters of peripheral blood from each patient. The CDR3 has 14 residues. Germline V gives CDR1 DFQATT, CDR2 SNEGSKA (reference sequence). J gave up 7 bases and V 5 bases, and 8 bases lay outside the gene matches. CDR3 regions were amplified by Arm-PCR using iRepertoire HTBI primers to build TCR beta libraries. One entry per CDR3 protein results from TCRdb running MiXCR on the multiplex PCR reads. This table holds about 240,000 distinct CDR3 sequences, over 20% found once. This entry belongs to a study of regulatory T cells in long-lasting Graves disease. Study findings and constraints: Public clonotype sharing was higher in persistent than newly diagnosed patients. When disease was persistent, TRBV28, TRBJ1-2 and TRBJ2-5 were the favored segments. Persistent cases of Graves' showed reduced TCR diversity relative to newly diagnosed patients.

This clonotype was sampled from a female donor with Graves disease. Sequencing used peripheral blood mononuclear cells (PBMCs), obtained at new diagnosis, from a patient treated with antithyroid drugs. This rearrangement joins TRBV20-1 to TRBJ2-1, with 10 bases that match TRBD2. This chain's CDR3 is CSALGVAGGNEQFF. The CDR3, as DNA: TGCAGTGCTCTCGGGGTAGCGGGAGGAAATGAGCAGTTCTTC.